This passage covers 9 T cell receptor beta chains from one sample sequenced in a study of T-cell memory formation after mild COVID-19. MiXCR, run by TCRdb on the 5' RACE reads, gives a single entry per CDR3 protein. The sample holds around 100,000 distinct CDR3 sequences, 11% seen once. Input material: PBMCs or a T cell subset sorted from them (not recorded which). The receptor set was obtained from a man in his late teens or twenties who had mild COVID-19 (a few samples of this study predate the infection). Cell type and time point are not known.

This clonotype appeared a few times. V and J are TRBV10-3 and TRBJ1-1; possibly TRBD1 for D (5 bases). Germline CDR1 and CDR2: ENHRY and SYGVKD. V shed 4 bases and J shed 4 bases, with 7 bases lying between them. This CDR3 has 12 amino acids. The CDR3 region has the DNA TGTGCCATCAGTGTCCAGGGCACTGAAGCTTTCTTT. The encoded protein is CAISVQGTEAFF.

The chain is built from TRBV5-1 and TRBJ2-7, with 7 bases identical to TRBD1. The CDR3 consists of 14 residues. Germline lookup yields CDR1 SGHRS and CDR2 YFSETQ. The V segment lost 3 bases and the J segment 6 bases; nucleotides outside the gene matches: 9. The CDR3 region has the DNA TGCGCCAGCAGCTCGGGACAGCTCGCTCTCGAGCAGTACTTC. Amino acids: CASSSGQLALEQYF.

This clonotype was counted a few times. The gene calls are TRBV7-8 and TRBJ2-5, with 8 bases identical to TRBD2. The J segment lost 3 bases and the V segment lost 3 bases, leaving 6 bases of the junction unmatched. CDR1 and CDR2 (germline): SGHVS, FQNEAQ. CDR3 size: 15 residues. The CDR3 coding sequence is TGTGCCAGCAGCTTGAGCCGTAGCGGGGAAGAGACCCAGTACTTC. As protein: CASSLSRSGEETQYF.

The chain is built from TRBV5-1 and TRBJ2-1; D uncertain. Trimming left V 4 bases short and J 0 bases short, with 17 bases between. Germline V lookup: CDR1 SGHRS, CDR2 YFSETQ. The CDR3 is 17 amino acids. The CDR3 bases are TGCGCCAGCAGCCAGACTTGGGTGGAGTCCTCCTACAATGAGCAGTTCTTC. It codes for CASSQTWVESSYNEQFF. Full variable domain (rest looked up from reference TRBV5-1 and TRBJ2-1): KAGVTQTPRYLIKTRGQQVTLSCSPISGHRSVSWYQQTPGQGLQFLFEYFSETQRNKGNFPGRFSGRQFSNSRSEMNVSTLELGDSALYLCASSQTWVESSYNEQFFGPGTRLTVL.

This clonotype was seen a few times. The rearrangement joins TRBV5-5 to TRBJ2-5; TRBD2 might be the D (6 bases). The CDR3 extends over 14 amino acids. V shed 3 bases and J shed 4 bases, with 13 bases lying between them. Germline V gene data show CDR1 as SGHKS and CDR2 as YYEKEE (reference sequence). CDR3 sequence (DNA): TGTGCCAGCAGCTCCGGTGGAGCGGGAGAGACCCAGTACTTC. Its protein product is CASSSGGAGETQYF.

The chain uses TRBV6-2 or TRBV6-3 and TRBJ2-2, with TRBD2 as a possible D gene (5 bases). The V gene lost 2 bases and the J gene lost 5 bases, with 9 bases spanning the gap. This CDR3 contains 14 residues. Per the germline V gene, CDR1 is MNHEY and CDR2 is SVGEGT. For the CDR3, the DNA is TGTGCCAGCAGTTACGGGGAGAAAACCGGGGAGCTGTTTTTT. Its protein product is CASSYGEKTGELFF.

This clonotype was counted a few times. The chain employs TRBV6-1 and TRBJ2-7; D may be TRBD1 or TRBD2 (5 bases each). The ends were cut back, 8 bases at V and 2 bases at J, with 16 bases in the middle. Germline CDR1 and CDR2: MNHNS and SASEGT. The CDR3 covers 14 residues. CDR3 protein: CASLYRDGAYEQYF. CDR3 sequence (DNA): TGTGCCAGCCTTTACCGGGACGGCGCCTACGAGCAGTACTTC.

The chain uses TRBV9 and TRBJ2-4; tentatively, D is TRBD2 (6 bases). Trimming removed 2 bases from V and 1 base from J, with 10 bases in between. The CDR3 is 15 amino acids. The V gene's germline CDR1 is SGDLS and CDR2 YYNGEE. The CDR3 loop reads CASSVGGFAKNIQYF. In nucleotides, the CDR3 is TGTGCCAGCAGCGTGGGGGGATTCGCCAAAAACATTCAGTACTTC.

This clonotype came up a few times. The chain is built from TRBV10-3 and TRBJ1-2; TRBD1 might be the D (6 bases). The CDR3 totals 15 residues. Per germline, CDR1 ENHRY and CDR2 SYGVKD. The V gene lost 0 bases and the J gene lost 3 bases, with 11 bases spanning the gap. The CDR3 protein is CAISESRGADYGYTF. CDR3 DNA: TGTGCCATCAGTGAGTCCAGGGGCGCAGACTATGGCTACACCTTC.